This is a list of T cell receptor beta chains from one sample in a study of blood T cell repertoires in COVID-19. The repertoire was sequenced with immunoSEQ multiplex PCR; TCRdb's copy has only in-frame clones and lacks some. Among 300,000 to 400,000 clones listed, around nine tenths were seen once. The sample was peripheral blood. The receptors stem from a woman aged 18-35 years who had recovered from COVID-19. Each CDR3 is given with its conserved first and last residue. A D gene is named only where the DNA matches it firmly.

V,D,CDR3
TRBV29-1,TRBD1,CSVLRQGAYEQFF
TRBV6-5,-,CASRQGNQPQHF
TRBV18,TRBD2,CASSRGAGSTDTQYF
TRBV5-4,-,CASSPEGQGETQYF
TRBV14,TRBD2,CASSQIRTSGLRGTQYF
TRBV24-1,-,CATSDLRRPLHSNQPQHF
TRBV6-2/TRBV6-3,-,CASSYSANYGYTF
TRBV15,-,CATLSDRLNTEAFF
TRBV4-3,-,CASSQDGPGDTQYF
TRBV7-9,-,CASSLDSASNTGELFF
TRBV5-6,TRBD1,CASSFKQGTTDTQYF
TRBV6-5,-,CASSYSLRERDGYTF
TRBV27,TRBD2,CASSPLASGRSQEQFF
TRBV12-3/TRBV12-4,-,CASSLRGHQPQHF
TRBV6-5,TRBD1,CASSSTRQGLGNTIYF
TRBV29-1,TRBD1,CSPERGQVKWTEAFF
TRBV6-5,-,CASSRGTTDTQYF
TRBV7-9,TRBD2,CASSSISGRLQETQYF
TRBV19,-,CASSTPRLRNTGELFF
TRBV10-3,-,CAISEEKNIQYF
TRBV27,-,CASSLVPSETQYF
TRBV7-2,-,CASSPRQEAFF
TRBV5-4,TRBD2,CASSFFPTSGNTGELFF
TRBV18,-,CASSPQRNTEAFF
TRBV6-5,-,CASSRTENYGYTF
TRBV6-6,-,CASSYGRHRGNTIYF
TRBV9,-,CASSADSYYGYTF
TRBV25-1,TRBD1,CASKDREENTIYF
TRBV6-5,-,CASSPVGASNEAFF
TRBV6-5,TRBD1,CASTLRQGATEAFF
TRBV5-5,TRBD1,CASSPHRGDYGYTF
TRBV15,TRBD1,CATSRDLPGQGSNEQFF
TRBV24-1,TRBD2,CATSDFGGIARETQYF
TRBV10-2,TRBD1,CASIRVTGVDTQYF
TRBV6-5,TRBD1,CASSPTQGADIQYF
TRBV2,-,CASRMTGSKVKNIQYF
TRBV4-1,-,CASSQLQGATGELFF
TRBV4-3,-,CASSQDGSSYNSPLHF
TRBV28,TRBD2,CASSREGSNEQFF
TRBV7-9,-,CASSLAGLLYF
TRBV7-9,-,CASSPVLIGSPSGYGYTF
TRBV4-3,TRBD2,CASSQEEREDPWNTGELFF
TRBV4-1,TRBD1,CASSQVPGQAAEGYTF
TRBV5-6,TRBD1,CASSYTGAGELFF
TRBV11-2,-,CASSLDSGELDYLYGYTF
TRBV19,TRBD1,CASSTQWTGRNTEAFF
TRBV4-3,-,CASSQDLRGGEKLFF
TRBV19,TRBD1,CASSIGTGGFEAFF
TRBV9,TRBD2,CASSVGLAGSHYNEQFF
TRBV30,-,CAWSSGEQGNQPQHF
TRBV10-1,TRBD1,CASSDTTGATDTQYF
TRBV2,-,CASSGARQPQHF
TRBV7-9,TRBD1,CASSTRDRHYNEQFF
TRBV3-1/TRBV3-2,TRBD2,CASSLSSGSTDTQYF
TRBV5-1,TRBD2,CASSSGLAGDTGELFF